One and the same sample provided the 14 T cell receptor beta chains below, sequenced in a study of OX40 agonist ivuxolimab in advanced cancers. Method: immunoSEQ multiplex PCR; TCRdb's copy keeps in-frame clones and lacks some. The table lists under 80,000 clones, about 82% of them singletons. Sequenced here: CD4+ or CD8+ T cells sorted from blood, sampled in a trial of the OX40 agonist ivuxolimab. The source is an adult with an advanced solid tumor such as melanoma, head and neck, liver or kidney cancer.

This CDR3 reads CAWSGGRYNEQFF. For the CDR3, the DNA is TGTGCCTGGAGCGGGGGCCGGTACAATGAGCAGTTCTTC. The chain is built from TRBV30 and TRBJ2-1, with D perhaps matching TRBD1 or TRBD2 (6 bases each). There are 13 residues in the CDR3. V was shortened by 3 bases and J by 4 bases, with 10 bases between the two germline ends. The germline V gene has CDR1 GTSNPN and CDR2 SVGIG (reference sequence). The variable domain in full, with the rest retrieved from reference TRBV30 and TRBJ2-1, is SQTIHQWPATLVQPVGSPLSLECTVEGTSNPNLYWYRQAAGRGLQLLFYSVGIGQISSEVPQNLSASRPQDRQFILSSKKLLLSDSGFYLCAWSGGRYNEQFFGPGTRLTVL.

The chain carries TRBV2 and TRBJ2-6; 9 nucleotides match TRBD1. The CDR3 has 19 residues. Germline CDR1 SNHLY, CDR2 FYNNEI. Trimming cost V 7 bases and J 0 bases; bases outside gene matches: 13. CDR3 sequence: CASNLRQGVTNSGANVLTF. The CDR3 DNA reads TGTGCCAGCAATCTCAGACAGGGGGTCACTAACTCTGGGGCCAACGTCCTGACTTTC.

V and J are TRBV19 and TRBJ2-1; D is undetermined. Germline CDR1 LNHDA, CDR2 SQIVND (reference sequence). V shed 7 bases and J shed 6 bases, with 7 bases lying between them. The CDR3 loop spans 11 amino acids. The CDR3 here is CASTERNEQFF. Written as DNA, the CDR3 is TGTGCCAGTACGGAGCGCAATGAGCAGTTCTTC.

The chain couples TRBV6-1 to TRBJ1-5; 7 nucleotides agree with TRBD1. V shed 10 bases, J shed 3 bases, and the junction held 6 bases outside the gene matches. The CDR3 runs to 13 residues. Per germline, CDR1 MNHNS and CDR2 SASEGT. In DNA, the CDR3 is TGTGCCATCAGGGGGGGGATCAATCAGCCCCAGCATTTT. As protein: CAIRGGINQPQHF.

The chain joins TRBV6-1 to TRBJ1-4; D call uncertain. Looked up from germline, CDR1 is MNHNS and CDR2 is SASEGT. The CDR3 is made up of 13 amino acids. Trimming removed 10 bases from V and 0 bases from J, with 9 bases in between. The CDR3: CATERSTNEKLFF. The DNA of the CDR3 is TGTGCCACCGAGAGGTCAACTAATGAAAAACTGTTTTTT.

This chain uses TRBV29-1 with TRBJ2-5, with 8 bases that match TRBD2. Germline CDR1 and CDR2: SQVTM and ANQGSEA. V lost 5 bases to trimming and J lost 2 bases; unmatched junction nucleotides: 10. This CDR3 contains 15 residues. The CDR3 coding sequence is TGCAGCGTTCTACCTCCGGGGGGGATTCAAGAGACCCAGTACTTC. Amino acid sequence: CSVLPPGGIQETQYF.

The J gene is TRBJ2-7, the V gene TRBV5-1; 8 positions agree with TRBD2. Trimming took 0 bases from V and 7 from J; bases not matched to a gene: 6. There are 14 residues in the CDR3. The V gene's germline CDR1 is SGHRS and CDR2 YFSETQ. The CDR3 region is CASSLALAGPEQYF. In DNA form, the CDR3 reads TGCGCCAGCAGCTTGGCGCTAGCGGGCCCTGAGCAGTACTTC.

This clone was detected many times. The rearrangement links TRBV7-6 to TRBJ1-3; D perhaps matches TRBD1 (5 bases). The CDR3 totals 18 residues. V lost 0 bases to trimming and J lost 0 bases, with 15 bases between them. Germline V lookup: CDR1 SGHVS, CDR2 FNYEAQ. For the CDR3, the DNA is TGTGCCAGCAGCTTAGCTGGCGGGGGTTTTTCCTCTGGAAACACCATATATTTT. Its translation is CASSLAGGGFSSGNTIYF.

The gene calls are TRBV11-3 and TRBJ2-1; 10 bases are shared with TRBD1. Germline V gene lookup returns CDR1 SGHNT and CDR2 YENEEA. The J segment lost 10 bases and the V segment lost 4 bases, leaving 7 bases of the junction unmatched. CDR3 size: 14 residues. The CDR3 nucleotides are TGTGCCAGCAGCTCAGGGACAGGGGCCCGCGAGCAGTTCTTC. This encodes CASSSGTGAREQFF.

This clone is a singleton in its sample. This chain links TRBV2 with TRBJ1-4; no definite D call. Looked up from germline, CDR1 is SNHLY and CDR2 is FYNNEI. Trimming left V 6 bases short and J 5 bases short, with 16 bases between. This CDR3 contains 15 residues. CDR3 in DNA: TGTGCCAGCAGCCCCAAGACGGCGTCGAATGAAAAACTGTTTTTT. It yields the protein CASSPKTASNEKLFF.

This chain uses TRBV12-5 with TRBJ2-7; the match to TRBD1 covers 9 bases. Germline loops: CDR1 LGHNT, CDR2 FRNRAP. V lost 6 bases to trimming and J lost 5 bases; unmatched junction nucleotides: 8. The CDR3 is made up of 14 amino acids. The CDR3 loop reads CASGGTGGADEQYF. The DNA of the CDR3 is TGTGCTAGTGGAGGTACAGGGGGCGCGGACGAGCAGTACTTC.

The V and J genes are TRBV28 and TRBJ2-5; 10 nucleotides agree with TRBD2. Trimming took 5 bases from V and 2 from J; bases not matched to a gene: 8. CDR1 and CDR2 from the germline V gene are MDHEN and SYDVKM. This CDR3 contains 16 residues. CDR3 DNA sequence: TGTGCCAGCAGTAATGGAGTAGCGGGGGGACAAGAGACCCAGTACTTC. Amino acids: CASSNGVAGGQETQYF.

The chain carries TRBV5-1 and TRBJ2-7; TRBD1 agrees at 9 bases. The end of the DNA fits TRBJ2-5 better, so the J call may be wrong. CDR3 size: 16 residues. CDR1 and CDR2 (germline): SGHRS, YFSETQ. The CDR3, as DNA: TGCGCCAGCAGCCACGCCGGGACAGGGCTTCTGGAGACCCAGTACTTC. This gives the protein CASSHAGTGLLETQYF.

The chain employs TRBV14 and TRBJ1-2, with 8 nucleotides matching TRBD1. The CDR3 is 15 amino acids. From germline, CDR1 is SGHDN and CDR2 FVKESK. The junction had 7 bases not matched to a gene; V was cut back by 3 bases and J by 4 bases. This CDR3 is CASSHTGGVGYGYTF. The CDR3 DNA reads TGTGCCAGCAGCCATACAGGGGGAGTGGGCTATGGCTACACCTTC. The whole variable domain, filled in from reference TRBV14 and TRBJ1-2, reads EAGVTQFPSHSVIEKGQTVTLRCDPISGHDNLYWYRRVMGKEIKFLLHFVKESKQDESGMPNNRFLAERTGGTYSTLKVQPAELEDSGVYFCASSHTGGVGYGYTFGSGTRLTVV.